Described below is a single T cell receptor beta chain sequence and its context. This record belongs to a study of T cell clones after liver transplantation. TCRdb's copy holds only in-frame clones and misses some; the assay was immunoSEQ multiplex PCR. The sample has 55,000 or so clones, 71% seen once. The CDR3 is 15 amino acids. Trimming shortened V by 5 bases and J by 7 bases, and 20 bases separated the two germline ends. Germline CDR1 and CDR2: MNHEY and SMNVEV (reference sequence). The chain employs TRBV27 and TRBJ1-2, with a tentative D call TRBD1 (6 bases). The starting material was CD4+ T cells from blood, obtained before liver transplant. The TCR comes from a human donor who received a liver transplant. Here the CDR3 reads CASSTQGSQRSGYTF. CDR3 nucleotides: TGTGCCAGCAGTACACAGGGTTCTCAGCGCTCTGGCTACACCTTC.